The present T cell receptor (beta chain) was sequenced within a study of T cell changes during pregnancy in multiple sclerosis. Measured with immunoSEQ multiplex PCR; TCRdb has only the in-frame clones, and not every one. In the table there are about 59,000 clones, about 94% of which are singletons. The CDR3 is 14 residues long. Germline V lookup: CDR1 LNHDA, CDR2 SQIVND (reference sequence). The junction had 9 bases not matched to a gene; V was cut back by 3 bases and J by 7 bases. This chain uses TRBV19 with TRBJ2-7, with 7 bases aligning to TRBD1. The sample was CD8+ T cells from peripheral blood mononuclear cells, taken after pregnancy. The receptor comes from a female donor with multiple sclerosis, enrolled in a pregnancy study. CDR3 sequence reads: CASSISPFRGEQYF. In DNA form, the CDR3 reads TGTGCCAGTAGTATTTCGCCCTTCAGGGGGGAGCAGTACTTC.